This T cell receptor beta chain was sequenced for a study of blood T cell repertoires in COVID-19. On the study more broadly: Researchers got acute and convalescent COVID-19 samples from the United States, Italy and Spain. PBMCs, B-cell-depleted T cells, or T cells were the source of the cDNA or gDNA that made up the material.

Germline V CDR1 and CDR2: KGHSH, LQKENI. The V end lost 3 bases, the J end lost 3 bases, and 11 bases lay between the germline ends. This CDR3 has 15 residues. Original processing methods: Reference gene primers were amplified, and this amplification served to estimate nucleated cell counts. Sequencing was performed with immunoSEQ multiplex PCR; in TCRdb, only in-frame clones are kept and a portion is missing. V, J and clone size reflect that table, while D and trimming were determined from the DNA. The table has about 130,000 clones, 86% seen once. The specimen was peripheral blood. The V and J genes are TRBV18 and TRBJ2-2, with D perhaps matching TRBD1 (5 bases). This TCR derives from a woman between 70 and 85 years old with COVID-19, enrolled during active disease. CDR3: CASSPPSRDTGELFF. CDR3 DNA sequence: TGTGCCAGCTCACCCCCCTCCAGGGACACCGGGGAGCTGTTTTTT.